This T cell receptor (beta chain) was identified during a study of neurological immune-mediated disorders. This CDR3 is built from 14 residues. The germline gives CDR1 MDHEN, CDR2 SYDVKM. This clonotype was seen repeatedly, ten times or more. One end of the junction is discordant with germline, which a read error may explain. One entry per CDR3 protein, called by TCRdb with MiXCR from the 5' RACE reads. The data hold tens of thousands of distinct CDR3 sequences, with 12% to 15% observed a single time. Time point described: longitudinal time-point 1 (baseline). The specimen sequenced was PBMCs. The clonotype comes from a female donor with HTLV-1-associated myelopathy (HAM/TSP). V is TRBV28 and J is TRBJ2-7; possibly TRBD1 or TRBD2 for D (5 bases each). CDR3 in DNA: TGTGCCAGCAGTCCCAGATTGGCGGTGAGGGACCCAGTCTTC. Protein product: CASSPRLAVRDPVF.